A selection of T cell receptor beta chains follows, all from one sample in a study of T-cell memory formation after mild COVID-19. TCRdb recomputed calls from the 5' RACE reads with MiXCR, one row per CDR3 protein. Among 400,000 to 550,000 distinct CDR3 sequences listed, around a quarter were seen once. The specimen was PBMCs or a T cell subset sorted from them (not recorded which). The receptor set was obtained from an adult woman who had mild COVID-19 (a few samples of this study predate the infection). Cell type and time point are not known. The conserved cysteine and the conserved F or W are not part of the CDR3 here.

v_call	j_call	cdr3_aa
TRBV7-9	TRBJ2-7	AGSLAGGPYEQY
TRBV5-8	TRBJ2-1	ASSLDPREQF
TRBV12-3/TRBV12-4	TRBJ1-1	ASSGEGIKQGMNTEAF
TRBV30	TRBJ2-1	ASSRRGSYNEQF
TRBV6-6	TRBJ2-5	ASRTGGVKETQY
TRBV27	TRBJ2-5	ASSLLSGVQETQY
TRBV5-5	TRBJ2-3	ASSLGTDPDTQY
TRBV13	TRBJ2-2	ASSPPASGGIANTGELF
TRBV7-8	TRBJ2-1	ASSLEMGAYNEQF
TRBV5-1	TRBJ2-3	ASSQWTGVGTDTQY
TRBV23-1	TRBJ2-3	ASSQIQVPESRTDTQY
TRBV12-3/TRBV12-4	TRBJ1-1	ASSFGARYTEAF
TRBV15	TRBJ2-5	ATSRGGQTGGETQY
TRBV5-4	TRBJ2-5	ASSSKQGRETQY
TRBV12-3/TRBV12-4	TRBJ2-1	ASSLGTPAQRSYNEQF
TRBV20-1	TRBJ2-7	SARTTYEQY
TRBV12-3/TRBV12-4	TRBJ2-1	ASSRLAGYNEQF
TRBV20-1	TRBJ2-1	SAPNDLAEKAYNEQF
TRBV14	TRBJ2-5	ASSQVWASGNTQY
TRBV7-8	TRBJ1-1	ASGRQLNTEAF
TRBV9	TRBJ1-1	ASSPNTGTSNTEAF
TRBV29-1	TRBJ2-3	SVTGNTDTQY
TRBV18	TRBJ2-1	ASPRPVRGSSYNEQF
TRBV6-1	TRBJ1-1	ASSPRRF
TRBV20-1	TRBJ2-5	SARNVASERETQY
TRBV6-5	TRBJ2-5	ASSRGAGGPQETQY
TRBV2	TRBJ2-1	ASSSTRDNEQF
TRBV4-3	TRBJ2-7	ASSQDSGREQY
TRBV24-1	TRBJ2-1	ATRGQGGYNEQF
TRBV7-2	TRBJ2-3	ASSFGLAGVTDTQY
TRBV20-1	TRBJ2-7	SASGRDSIYEQY
TRBV4-1	TRBJ1-5	ASSQIQGAVQPQH
TRBV7-3	TRBJ2-1	ASSLRRRGANNEQF
TRBV28	TRBJ2-7	ASSSQGFEQY
TRBV3-1	TRBJ2-5	ASSQEGASGAETQY
TRBV11-3	TRBJ1-1	ASSLGQGNF
TRBV15	TRBJ1-6	ATSGETGGRSPLH
TRBV2	TRBJ2-1	ASSVWEGTYNEQF
TRBV24-1	TRBJ2-1	ATSGPTSGGGNEQF
TRBV7-9	TRBJ1-5	ASSDGDSYGNQPQH
TRBV4-1	TRBJ1-5	ASSQDQPGFLNQPQH